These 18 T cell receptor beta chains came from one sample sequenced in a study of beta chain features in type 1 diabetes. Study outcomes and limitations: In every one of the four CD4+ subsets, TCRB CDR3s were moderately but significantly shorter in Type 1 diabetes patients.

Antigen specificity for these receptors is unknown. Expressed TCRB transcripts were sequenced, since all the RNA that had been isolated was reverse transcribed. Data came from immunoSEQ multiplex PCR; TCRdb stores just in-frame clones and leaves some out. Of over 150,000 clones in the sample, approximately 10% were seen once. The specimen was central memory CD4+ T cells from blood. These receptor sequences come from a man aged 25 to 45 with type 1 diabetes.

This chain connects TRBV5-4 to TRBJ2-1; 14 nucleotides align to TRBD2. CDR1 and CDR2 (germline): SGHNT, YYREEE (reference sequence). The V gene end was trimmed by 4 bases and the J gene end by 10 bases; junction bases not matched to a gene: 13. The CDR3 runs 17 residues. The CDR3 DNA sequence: TGTGCCAGCAGCAAGGGACTAGCGGGAGTCCCAGCAGGGGAGCAGTTCTTC. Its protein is CASSKGLAGVPAGEQFF.

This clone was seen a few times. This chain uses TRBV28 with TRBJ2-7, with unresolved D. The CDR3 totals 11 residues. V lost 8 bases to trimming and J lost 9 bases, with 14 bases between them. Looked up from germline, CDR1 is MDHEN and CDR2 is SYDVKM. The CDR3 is CASGFSRPQYF. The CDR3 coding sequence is TGTGCCAGCGGATTTTCGCGGCCGCAGTACTTC.

CDR3 sequence: CASRIPTGGSYEQYF. CDR3 in DNA: TGTGCCAGCAGGATTCCCACGGGGGGATCCTACGAGCAGTACTTC. The rearrangement joins TRBV28 to TRBJ2-7, with TRBD2 identical over 7 bases. CDR1 is MDHEN and CDR2 is SYDVKM in the germline V gene. The CDR3 has 15 residues. Unmatched junction bases numbered 9, after V lost 6 bases and J lost 1 base. The full variable domain, rest sourced from reference TRBV28 and TRBJ2-7, is DVKVTQSSRYLVKRTGEKVFLECVQDMDHENMFWYRQDPGLGLRLIYFSYDVKMKEKGDIPEGYSVSREKKERFSLILESASTNQTSMYLCASRIPTGGSYEQYFGPGTRLTVT.

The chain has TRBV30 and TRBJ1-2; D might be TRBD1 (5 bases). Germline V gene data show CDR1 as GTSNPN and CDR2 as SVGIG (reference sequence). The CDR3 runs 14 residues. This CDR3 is CGQAGRGFGYGYTF. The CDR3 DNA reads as TGTGGCCAGGCGGGACGCGGGTTTGGCTATGGCTACACCTTC. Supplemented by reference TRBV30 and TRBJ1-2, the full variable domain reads SQTIHQWPATLVQPVGSPLSLECTVEGTSNPNLYWYRQAAGRGLQLLFYSVGIGQISSEVPQNLSASRPQDRQFILSSKKLLLSDSGFYLCGQAGRGFGYGYTFGSGTRLTVV.

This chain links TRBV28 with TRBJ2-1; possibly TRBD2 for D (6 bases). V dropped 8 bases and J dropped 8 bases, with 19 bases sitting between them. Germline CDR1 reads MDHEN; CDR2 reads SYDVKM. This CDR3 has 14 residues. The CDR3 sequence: CASGVSGSRYEQFF. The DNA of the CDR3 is TGTGCCAGCGGGGTCTCCGGGAGTAGATATGAGCAGTTCTTC. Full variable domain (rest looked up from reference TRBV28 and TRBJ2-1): DVKVTQSSRYLVKRTGEKVFLECVQDMDHENMFWYRQDPGLGLRLIYFSYDVKMKEKGDIPEGYSVSREKKERFSLILESASTNQTSMYLCASGVSGSRYEQFFGPGTRLTVL.

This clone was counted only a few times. CDR3 coding DNA: TGTGCCAGCAATAGCGAGCGTGAAAATGAGCAGTTCTTC. As protein: CASNSERENEQFF. The gene calls are TRBV2 and TRBJ2-1, with a weak D call TRBD2 (5 bases). This CDR3 is 13 amino acids long. CDR1 is SNHLY, CDR2 FYNNEI, per germline. V was clipped by 7 bases and J by 7 bases, with 14 bases between them.

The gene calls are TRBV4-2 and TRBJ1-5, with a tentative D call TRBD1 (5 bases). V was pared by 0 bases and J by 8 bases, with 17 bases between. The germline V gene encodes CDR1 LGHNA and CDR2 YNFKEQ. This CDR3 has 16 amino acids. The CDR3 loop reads CASSQDRGSWGEPQHF. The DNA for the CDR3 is TGTGCCAGCAGCCAAGATAGGGGTTCCTGGGGGGAGCCCCAGCATTTT.

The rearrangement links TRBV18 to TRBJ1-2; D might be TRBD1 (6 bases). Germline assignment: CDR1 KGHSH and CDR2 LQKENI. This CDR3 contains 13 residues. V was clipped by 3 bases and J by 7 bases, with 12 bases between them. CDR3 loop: CASSPDRMSGYTF. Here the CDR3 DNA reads TGTGCCAGCTCACCCGACAGGATGAGTGGCTACACCTTC.

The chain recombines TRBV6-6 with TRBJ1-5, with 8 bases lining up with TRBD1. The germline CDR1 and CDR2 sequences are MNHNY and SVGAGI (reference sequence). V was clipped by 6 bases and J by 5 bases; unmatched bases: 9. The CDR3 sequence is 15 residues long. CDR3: CASSDQGAGDQPQHF. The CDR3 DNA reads TGTGCCAGCAGCGACCAGGGGGCGGGTGATCAGCCCCAGCATTTT.

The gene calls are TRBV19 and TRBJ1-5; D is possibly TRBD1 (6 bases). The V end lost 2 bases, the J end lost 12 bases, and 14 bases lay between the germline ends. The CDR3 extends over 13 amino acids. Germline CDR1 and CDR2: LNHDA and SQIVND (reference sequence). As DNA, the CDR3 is TGTGCCAGTAGTATAACGGGGCAGGGGATCCAGCATTTT. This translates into CASSITGQGIQHF.

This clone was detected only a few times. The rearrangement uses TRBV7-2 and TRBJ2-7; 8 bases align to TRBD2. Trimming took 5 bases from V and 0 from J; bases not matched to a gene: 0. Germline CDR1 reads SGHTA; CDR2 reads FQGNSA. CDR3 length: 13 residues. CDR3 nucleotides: TGTGCCAGCAGCGGGACTAGCTCCTACGAGCAGTACTTC. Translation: CASSGTSSYEQYF. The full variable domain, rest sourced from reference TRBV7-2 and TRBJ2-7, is GAGVSQSPSNKVTEKGKDVELRCDPISGHTALYWYRQSLGQGLEFLIYFQGNSAPDKSGLPSDRFSAERTGGSVSTLTIQRTQQEDSAVYLCASSGTSSYEQYFGPGTRLTVT.

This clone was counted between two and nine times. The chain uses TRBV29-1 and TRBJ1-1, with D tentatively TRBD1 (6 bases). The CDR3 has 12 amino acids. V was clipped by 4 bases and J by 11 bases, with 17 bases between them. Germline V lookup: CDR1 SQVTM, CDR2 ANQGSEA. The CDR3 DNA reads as TGCAGCGTTGTGCCCCCAGGGGTTTGGGCTTTCTTT. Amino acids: CSVVPPGVWAFF.

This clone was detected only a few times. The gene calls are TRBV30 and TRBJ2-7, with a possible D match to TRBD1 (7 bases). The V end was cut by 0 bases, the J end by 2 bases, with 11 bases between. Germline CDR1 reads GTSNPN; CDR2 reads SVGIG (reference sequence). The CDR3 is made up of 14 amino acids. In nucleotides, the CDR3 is TGTGCCTGGAGTGTTGCAGGGGGGACCTACGAGCAGTACTTC. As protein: CAWSVAGGTYEQYF. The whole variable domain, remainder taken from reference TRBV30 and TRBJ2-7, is SQTIHQWPATLVQPVGSPLSLECTVEGTSNPNLYWYRQAAGRGLQLLFYSVGIGQISSEVPQNLSASRPQDRQFILSSKKLLLSDSGFYLCAWSVAGGTYEQYFGPGTRLTVT.

The CDR3 coding sequence is TGTGCCAGCAGTAGCCCCGGCGGGAGTTACAATGAGCAGTTCTTC. Protein: CASSSPGGSYNEQFF. The chain couples TRBV28 to TRBJ2-1; 7 bases map to TRBD2. The V gene end was trimmed by 5 bases and the J gene end by 4 bases; junction bases not matched to a gene: 8. The CDR3 consists of 15 residues. CDR1 MDHEN and CDR2 SYDVKM come from the germline V gene.

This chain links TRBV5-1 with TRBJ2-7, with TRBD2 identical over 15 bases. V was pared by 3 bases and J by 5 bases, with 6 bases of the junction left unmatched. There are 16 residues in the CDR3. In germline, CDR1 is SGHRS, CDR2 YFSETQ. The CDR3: CASSWGLAGGSDEQYF. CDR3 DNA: TGCGCCAGCAGCTGGGGACTAGCGGGAGGTTCTGACGAGCAGTACTTC.

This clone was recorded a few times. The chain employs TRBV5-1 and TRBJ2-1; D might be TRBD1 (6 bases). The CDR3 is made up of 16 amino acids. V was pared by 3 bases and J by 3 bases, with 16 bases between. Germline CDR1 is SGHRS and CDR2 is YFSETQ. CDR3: CASSSKLPQGYNEQFF. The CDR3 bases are TGCGCCAGCAGCTCCAAACTCCCACAGGGCTACAATGAGCAGTTCTTC.

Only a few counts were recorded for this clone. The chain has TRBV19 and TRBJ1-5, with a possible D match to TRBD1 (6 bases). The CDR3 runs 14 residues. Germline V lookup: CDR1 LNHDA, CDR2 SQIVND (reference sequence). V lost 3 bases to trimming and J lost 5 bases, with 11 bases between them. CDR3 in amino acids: CASSMTGLYQPQHF. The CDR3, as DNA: TGTGCCAGTAGTATGACAGGTTTGTATCAGCCCCAGCATTTT.

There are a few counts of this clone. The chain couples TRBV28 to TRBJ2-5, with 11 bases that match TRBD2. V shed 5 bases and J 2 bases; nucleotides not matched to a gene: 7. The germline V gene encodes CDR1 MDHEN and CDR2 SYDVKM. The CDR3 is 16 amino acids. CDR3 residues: CASSSQGLADQETQYF. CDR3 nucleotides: TGTGCCAGCAGTAGTCAGGGACTAGCGGATCAAGAGACCCAGTACTTC.